This section outlines one T cell receptor beta chain sequence together with its context. An end of the junction differs from the germline gene, which may be a read error. In the same sample, other DNA sequences code for this CDR3. Here immunoSEQ multiplex PCR was the method, and the copy in TCRdb shows in-frame clones only, minus some. The top ten hold roughly 15% of the sample, which has 63,000 or so clones, 65% to 90% seen once. The sample comes from a study of blood T cell repertoires in COVID-19. This TCR derives from an older man with active COVID-19. Sequencing was done on a sample of peripheral blood.

The DNA of the CDR3 is TGTGCTAGCAGCTTAGCTTCCCGGGACAGGGGTGATGGCTACACCTTC. Its protein is CASSLASRDRGDGYTF. The genes are TRBV7-9 and TRBJ1-2, with 10 nucleotides matching TRBD1. The CDR3 sequence is 16 residues long. Germline V gene lookup returns CDR1 SEHNR and CDR2 FQNEAQ (reference sequence).